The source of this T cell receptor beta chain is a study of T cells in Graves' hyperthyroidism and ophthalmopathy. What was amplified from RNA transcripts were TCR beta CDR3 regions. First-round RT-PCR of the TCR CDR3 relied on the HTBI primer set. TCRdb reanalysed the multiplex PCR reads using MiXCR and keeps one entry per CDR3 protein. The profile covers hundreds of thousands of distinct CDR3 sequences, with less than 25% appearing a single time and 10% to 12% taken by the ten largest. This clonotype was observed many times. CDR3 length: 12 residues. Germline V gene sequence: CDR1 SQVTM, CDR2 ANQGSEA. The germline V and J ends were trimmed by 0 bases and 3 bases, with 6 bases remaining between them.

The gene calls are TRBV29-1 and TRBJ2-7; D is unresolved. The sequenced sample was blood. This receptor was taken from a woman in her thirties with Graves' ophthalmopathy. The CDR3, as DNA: TGCAGCGTTGAAGATGAAGGCTACGAGCAGTACTTC. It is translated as CSVEDEGYEQYF.